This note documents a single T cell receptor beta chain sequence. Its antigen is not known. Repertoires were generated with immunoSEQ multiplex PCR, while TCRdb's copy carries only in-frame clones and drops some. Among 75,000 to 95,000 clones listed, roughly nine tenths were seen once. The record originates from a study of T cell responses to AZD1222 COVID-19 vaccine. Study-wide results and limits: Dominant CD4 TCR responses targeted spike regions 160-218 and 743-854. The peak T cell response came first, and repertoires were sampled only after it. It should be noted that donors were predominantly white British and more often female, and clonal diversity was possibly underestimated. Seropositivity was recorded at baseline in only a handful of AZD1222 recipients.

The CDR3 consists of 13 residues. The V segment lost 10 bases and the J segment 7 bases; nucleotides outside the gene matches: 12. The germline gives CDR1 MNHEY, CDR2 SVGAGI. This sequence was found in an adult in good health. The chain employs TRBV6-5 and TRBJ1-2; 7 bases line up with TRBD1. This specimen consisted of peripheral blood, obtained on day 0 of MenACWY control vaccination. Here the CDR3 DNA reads TGTGCCATCCGCCGGGAGGGGGCCTCTGGCTACACCTTC. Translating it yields CAIRREGASGYTF.